The clone carrying this TCR beta chain was recorded only once. The record originates from a study of regulatory and conventional T cells in RAG deficiency. The sorted conventional CD4+ T cells were CD25-low and CD127-high, with genomic DNA sequenced. Clones were read by immunoSEQ multiplex PCR, and TCRdb kept only the in-frame ones, dropping some. The table shows over 45,000 clones, with 75% to 90% occurring only once. The same data also went into a second study, on regulatory T cells. That work states: Amplification used 52 TRBV primers and 13 TRBJ primers.

Sequencing was carried out using CD4+ effector T cells sorted from blood. The receptor was isolated from a human donor in good health.

CDR3: CASSVPGGVEKLFF. Here the CDR3 DNA reads TGTGCCAGCAGTGTCCCAGGGGGTGTGGAAAAACTGTTTTTT. The gene calls are TRBV2 and TRBJ1-4, with 7 bases fitting TRBD1. Germline CDR1 reads SNHLY; CDR2 reads FYNNEI. The CDR3 is made up of 14 amino acids. The J segment lost 8 bases and the V segment lost 4 bases, leaving 7 bases of the junction unmatched.